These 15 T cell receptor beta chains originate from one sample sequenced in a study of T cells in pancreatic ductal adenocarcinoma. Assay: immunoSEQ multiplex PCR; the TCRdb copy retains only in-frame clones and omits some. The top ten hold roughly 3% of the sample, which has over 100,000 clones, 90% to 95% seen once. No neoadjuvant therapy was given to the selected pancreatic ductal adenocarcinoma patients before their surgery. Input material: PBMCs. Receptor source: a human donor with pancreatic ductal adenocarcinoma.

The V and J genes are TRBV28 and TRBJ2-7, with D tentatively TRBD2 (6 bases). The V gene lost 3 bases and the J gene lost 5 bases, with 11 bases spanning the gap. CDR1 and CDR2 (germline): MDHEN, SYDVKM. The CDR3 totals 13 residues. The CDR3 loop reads CASSFGSLNEQYF. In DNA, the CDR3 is TGTGCCAGCAGTTTCGGGAGTTTGAACGAGCAGTACTTC.

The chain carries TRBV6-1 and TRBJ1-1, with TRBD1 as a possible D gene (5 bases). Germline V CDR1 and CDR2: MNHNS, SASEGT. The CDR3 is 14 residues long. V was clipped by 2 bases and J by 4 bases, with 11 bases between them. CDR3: CASSERAGITEAFF. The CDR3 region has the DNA TGTGCCAGCAGTGAACGGGCAGGGATCACTGAAGCTTTCTTT.

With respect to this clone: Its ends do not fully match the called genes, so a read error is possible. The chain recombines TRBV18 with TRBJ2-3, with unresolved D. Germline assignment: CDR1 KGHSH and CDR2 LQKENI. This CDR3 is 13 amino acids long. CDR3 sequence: CASSPPDPVQLYF. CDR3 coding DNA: TGTGCCAGCTCACCACCGGATCCGGTACAGTTGTACTTT.

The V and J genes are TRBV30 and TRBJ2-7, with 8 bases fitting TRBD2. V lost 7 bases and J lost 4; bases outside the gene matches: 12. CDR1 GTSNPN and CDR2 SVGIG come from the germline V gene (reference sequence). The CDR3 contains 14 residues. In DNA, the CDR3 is TGTGCCTTGCAGGGAAGCGGGAGTCTGTACGAGCAGTACTTC. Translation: CALQGSGSLYEQYF.

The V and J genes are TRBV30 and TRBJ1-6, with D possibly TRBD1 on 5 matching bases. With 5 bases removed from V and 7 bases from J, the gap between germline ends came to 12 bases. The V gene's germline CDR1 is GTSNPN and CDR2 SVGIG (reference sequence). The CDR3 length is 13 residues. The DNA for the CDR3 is TGTGCCTGGGGAAACGCAGGGAATTCACCCCTCCACTTT. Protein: CAWGNAGNSPLHF.

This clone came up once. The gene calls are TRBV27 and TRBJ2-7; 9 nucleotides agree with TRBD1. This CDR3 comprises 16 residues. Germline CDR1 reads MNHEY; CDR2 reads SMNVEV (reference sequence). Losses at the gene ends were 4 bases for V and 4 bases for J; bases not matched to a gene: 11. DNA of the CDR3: TGTGCCAGCAGTTCGAGTCCGGGACAGGGTAGATACGAGCAGTACTTC. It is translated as CASSSSPGQGRYEQYF.

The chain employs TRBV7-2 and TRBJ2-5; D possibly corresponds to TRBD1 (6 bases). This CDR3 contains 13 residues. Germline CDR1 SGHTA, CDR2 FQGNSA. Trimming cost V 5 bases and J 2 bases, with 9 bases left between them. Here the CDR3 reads CASSGQRQETQYF. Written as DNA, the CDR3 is TGTGCCAGCAGCGGACAGCGGCAAGAGACCCAGTACTTC. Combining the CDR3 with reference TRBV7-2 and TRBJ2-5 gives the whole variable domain GAGVSQSPSNKVTEKGKDVELRCDPISGHTALYWYRQSLGQGLEFLIYFQGNSAPDKSGLPSDRFSAERTGGSVSTLTIQRTQQEDSAVYLCASSGQRQETQYFGPGTRLLVL.

CDR3 sequence: CASSPRGYSYEQYF. CDR3 nucleotide sequence: TGTGCCAGCAGTCCCCGGGGTTACTCCTACGAGCAGTACTTC. The chain couples TRBV27 to TRBJ2-7, with D perhaps matching TRBD2 (5 bases). CDR3 size: 14 residues. Germline CDR1 reads MNHEY; CDR2 reads SMNVEV (reference sequence). The V end lost 5 bases, the J end lost 0 bases, and 11 bases lay between the germline ends.

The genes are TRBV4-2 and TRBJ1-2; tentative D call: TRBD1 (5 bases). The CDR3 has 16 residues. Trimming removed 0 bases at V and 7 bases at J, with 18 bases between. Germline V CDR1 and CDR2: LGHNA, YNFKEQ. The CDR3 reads CASSQESRMGGGGYTF. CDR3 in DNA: TGTGCCAGCAGCCAAGAAAGTAGAATGGGCGGGGGTGGCTACACCTTC.

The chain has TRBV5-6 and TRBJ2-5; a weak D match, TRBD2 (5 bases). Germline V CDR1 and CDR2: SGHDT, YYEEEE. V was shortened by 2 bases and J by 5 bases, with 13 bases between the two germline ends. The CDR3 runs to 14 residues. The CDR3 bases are TGTGCCAGCAGCTTCACTTCGGGCGGGGAGACCCAGTACTTC. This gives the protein CASSFTSGGETQYF.

Written as DNA, the CDR3 is TGTGCCAGCAGTTACGGTGGGGCTAACTCCTACGAGCAGTACTTC. Translation: CASSYGGANSYEQYF. The rearrangement joins TRBV6-5 to TRBJ2-7; perhaps TRBD1 as D (5 bases). The CDR3 covers 15 residues. V was trimmed by 2 bases and J by 0 bases, leaving 11 bases between them. Germline V lookup: CDR1 MNHEY, CDR2 SVGAGI.

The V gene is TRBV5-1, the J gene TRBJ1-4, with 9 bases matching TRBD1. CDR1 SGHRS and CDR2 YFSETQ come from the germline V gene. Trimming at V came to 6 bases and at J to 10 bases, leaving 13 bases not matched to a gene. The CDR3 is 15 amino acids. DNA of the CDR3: TGCGCCAGCACTTCACAGGGACAGGGTAGGGGAAAACTGTTTTTT. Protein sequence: CASTSQGQGRGKLFF. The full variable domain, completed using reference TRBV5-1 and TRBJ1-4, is KAGVTQTPRYLIKTRGQQVTLSCSPISGHRSVSWYQQTPGQGLQFLFEYFSETQRNKGNFPGRFSGRQFSNSRSEMNVSTLELGDSALYLCASTSQGQGRGKLFFGSGTQLSVL.

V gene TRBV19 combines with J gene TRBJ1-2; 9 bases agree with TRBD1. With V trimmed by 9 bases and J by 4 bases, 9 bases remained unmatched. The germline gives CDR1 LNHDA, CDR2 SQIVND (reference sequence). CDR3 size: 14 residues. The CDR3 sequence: CARQPGQGIYGYTF. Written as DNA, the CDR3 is TGTGCCAGACAGCCGGGACAGGGTATCTATGGCTACACCTTC.

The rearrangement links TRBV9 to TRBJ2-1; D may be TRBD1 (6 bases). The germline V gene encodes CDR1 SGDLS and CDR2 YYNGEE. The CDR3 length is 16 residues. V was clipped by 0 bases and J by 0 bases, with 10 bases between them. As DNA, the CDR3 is TGTGCCAGCAGCGTAGCCGGACAGAGCTCCTACAATGAGCAGTTCTTC. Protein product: CASSVAGQSSYNEQFF.

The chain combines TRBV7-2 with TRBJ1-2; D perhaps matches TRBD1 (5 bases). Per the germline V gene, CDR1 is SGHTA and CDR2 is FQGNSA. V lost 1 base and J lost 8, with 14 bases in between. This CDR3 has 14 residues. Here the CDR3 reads CASSLDLRASGYTF. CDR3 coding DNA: TGTGCCAGCAGCTTAGACCTCAGGGCATCCGGCTACACCTTC.